The next 3 T cell receptor beta chains were all read from a single sample in a study of blood T cell repertoires in COVID-19. TCRdb's table, derived via immunoSEQ multiplex PCR, lists solely in-frame clones and lacks some. The table lists about 120,000 clones, under 90% of them singletons. The specimen sequenced was peripheral blood. The source is a man aged 55 to 70 with acute or convalescent COVID-19.

This chain connects TRBV3-1 (or the pseudogene TRBV3-2) to TRBJ2-1, with no clear D. The CDR3 is 13 residues long. Trimming removed 3 bases from V and 6 bases from J, with 9 bases in between. Germline CDR1 reads LGHDT; CDR2 reads YNNKEL (reference sequence). The CDR3 protein is CASSQRAPNEQFF. The DNA of the CDR3 is TGTGCCAGCAGCCAGAGAGCGCCCAATGAGCAGTTCTTC.

The chain uses TRBV5-1 and TRBJ2-7, with 8 bases aligning to TRBD2. This CDR3 comprises 15 residues. The germline V gene has CDR1 SGHRS and CDR2 YFSETQ. The trim removed 2 bases at V and 2 bases at J, leaving 6 bases unmatched. CDR3 amino acids: CASSFLTGGTYEQYF. The DNA for the CDR3 is TGCGCCAGCAGCTTCCTAACGGGAGGGACCTACGAGCAGTACTTC.

This chain connects TRBV30 to TRBJ2-7, with D maybe TRBD2 (5 bases). Germline CDR1 GTSNPN, CDR2 SVGIG (reference sequence). Trimming stripped 0 bases from V and 5 bases from J, with 11 bases between. The CDR3 has 13 residues. CDR3 sequence: CAWSVVGADEQYF. The CDR3 coding sequence is TGTGCCTGGAGTGTAGTGGGAGCGGACGAGCAGTACTTC.